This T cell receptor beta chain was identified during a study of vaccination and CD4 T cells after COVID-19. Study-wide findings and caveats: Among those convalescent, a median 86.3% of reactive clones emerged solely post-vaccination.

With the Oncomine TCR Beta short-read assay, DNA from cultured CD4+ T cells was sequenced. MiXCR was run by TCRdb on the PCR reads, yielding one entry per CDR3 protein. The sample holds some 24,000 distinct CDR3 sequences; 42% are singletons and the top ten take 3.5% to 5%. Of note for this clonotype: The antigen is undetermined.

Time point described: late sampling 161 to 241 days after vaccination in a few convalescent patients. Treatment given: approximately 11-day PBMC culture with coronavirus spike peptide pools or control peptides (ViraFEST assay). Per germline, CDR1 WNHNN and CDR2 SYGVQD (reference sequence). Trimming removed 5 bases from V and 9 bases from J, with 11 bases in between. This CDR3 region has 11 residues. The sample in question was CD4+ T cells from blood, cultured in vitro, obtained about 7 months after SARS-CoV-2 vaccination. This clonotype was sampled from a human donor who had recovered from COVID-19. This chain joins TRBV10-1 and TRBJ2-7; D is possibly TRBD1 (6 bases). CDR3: CASSFGQPQYF. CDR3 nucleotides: TGCGCCAGCAGTTTCGGACAGCCGCAGTACTTC.